This T cell receptor (beta chain) stems from a study of human T cells and chemical hapten exposure. Study as a whole: Yields of TCR per sample differed, chiefly owing to small differences in pooled library volume. Findings and limits, study-wide: Expanded TCRs made up significantly more big CDR3 similarity clusters than controls did.

V shed 5 bases, J shed 10 bases, and the junction held 7 bases outside the gene matches. Germline loops: CDR1 MGHRA, CDR2 YSYEKL. CDR3 length equals 14 residues. Time point reported: pre-sensitization, week 0. Treatment given: therapeutic diphenylcyclopropenone sensitization with weekly scalp DPC. This clonotype turned up a few times. Its matching antigen is unknown. Unique molecular identifiers were attached to individual cDNA molecules within the library. TCRdb called the RACE reads again in MiXCR, with one record for every CDR3 protein. The table includes roughly 380,000 distinct CDR3 sequences, 4% to 6% detected once.

This chain links TRBV4-1 with TRBJ1-6, with 8 bases matching TRBD1. This sequence was found in a woman aged 50 to 60 with alopecia areata. Some clones in this sample may be carry-over from other donors' samples. The sequencing here drew on whole blood, taken in connection with sensitization to the hapten diphenylcyclopropenone (DPC). The CDR3 sequence: CASSKTGVGSPLHF. DNA for the CDR3: TGCGCCAGCAGCAAGACAGGGGTCGGATCACCCCTCCACTTT.